One and the same sample provided the 21 T cell receptor beta chains below, sequenced in a study of identical twins (TCRdb year 2016). The receptor library was made with 5' RACE. The data were produced on an Illumina HiSeq 2000. TCRdb itself trimmed the public reads at Q25 with fastp, ran MiXCR and retained productive beta chains. Rows merge per CDR3 protein into single entries with the most common DNA and genes. The sample table holds about 700,000 distinct CDR3 sequences, of which around 6.1% were seen once. Of the sample, roughly 1.8% is held by the ten largest clones. Sequenced material: naive T cells sorted from blood. This sample's cell subset or site label indicates: cells isolated with a human naive T-cell isolation kit. The receptor source for this set is a young man in good health.

This clonotype was counted at least ten times. The chain uses TRBV12-3 or TRBV12-4 and TRBJ2-7; possible D gene TRBD1, 6 bases. The CDR3 loop spans 14 amino acids. V was shortened by 4 bases and J by 2 bases, with 12 bases between the two germline ends. CDR3 nucleotide sequence: TGTGCCAGCAGTTACCGGGACACACCCTACGAGCAGTACTTC. Translated, it gives CASSYRDTPYEQYF.

V is TRBV12-5 and J is TRBJ1-2, with 7 bases lining up with TRBD1. CDR1 is LGHNT and CDR2 is FRNRAP in the germline V gene. The CDR3 runs to 16 residues. V was pared by 4 bases and J by 8 bases, with 16 bases of the junction left unmatched. The CDR3 DNA is TGTGCTAGTGGTTCTCTTTCCGGGACAGAGCAATTCGGCTACACCTTC. This encodes CASGSLSGTEQFGYTF.

V usage is TRBV7-2 and J usage is TRBJ2-7, with 7 bases fitting TRBD1. The CDR3 extends over 15 amino acids. The J segment lost 3 bases and the V segment lost 3 bases, leaving 8 bases of the junction unmatched. Germline V lookup: CDR1 SGHTA, CDR2 FQGNSA. CDR3 protein: CASSFGQALVYEQYF. DNA for the CDR3: TGTGCCAGCAGCTTTGGACAGGCGCTCGTCTACGAGCAGTACTTC.

The gene calls are TRBV11-2 and TRBJ1-5, with unresolved D. The germline V and J ends were trimmed by 0 bases and 0 bases, with 9 bases remaining between them. The germline V gene encodes CDR1 SGHAT and CDR2 FQNNGV. The CDR3 has 16 residues. CDR3 in DNA: TGTGCCAGCAGCTTAGAAAGCCAGCATAGCAATCAGCCCCAGCATTTT. Its translation is CASSLESQHSNQPQHF.

This sequence joins TRBV12-3 or TRBV12-4 and TRBJ2-2, with 8 bases matching TRBD1. CDR3 size: 15 residues. V lost 6 bases, J lost 4 bases, and 7 bases stayed unmatched. The chain's CDR3 is CASSDRTGSTGELFF. The CDR3 DNA is TGTGCCAGCAGCGACAGGACAGGGTCCACCGGGGAGCTGTTTTTT.

This clonotype was seen more than once but under ten times. The rearrangement joins TRBV12-5 to TRBJ1-3, with D maybe TRBD1 (6 bases). The CDR3 consists of 15 residues. V shed 1 base and J shed 1 base, with 8 bases lying between them. The germline gives CDR1 LGHNT, CDR2 FRNRAP. Written as DNA, the CDR3 is TGTGCTAGTGGTTTGGAGGGGGATTCTGGAAACACCATATATTTT. This encodes CASGLEGDSGNTIYF.

The chain is built from TRBV9 and TRBJ2-2, with D perhaps TRBD1 or TRBD2 (5 bases each). V was shortened by 1 base and J by 7 bases, with 14 bases between the two germline ends. This CDR3 is built from 15 residues. Germline CDR1 SGDLS, CDR2 YYNGEE. The CDR3 coding sequence is TGTGCCAGCAGCGTAAAGGGACGGCATAACGGGGAGCTGTTTTTT. Translated: CASSVKGRHNGELFF.

This clonotype was observed many times. The J gene is TRBJ1-6, the V gene TRBV28, with TRBD1 matching over 7 bases. The germline V gene encodes CDR1 MDHEN and CDR2 SYDVKM. The CDR3 is 15 residues long. J gave up 10 bases and V 5 bases, and 11 bases lay outside the gene matches. CDR3 sequence reads: CASSPPPAGGSPLHF. The CDR3 DNA reads as TGTGCCAGCAGTCCACCCCCGGCAGGGGGATCACCCCTCCACTTT.

There are a few counts of this clonotype. This chain joins TRBV7-9 and TRBJ1-1; unclear D gene. The CDR3 spans 13 residues. CDR1 SEHNR and CDR2 FQNEAQ come from the germline V gene (reference sequence). The germline V and J ends were trimmed by 1 base and 11 bases, with 14 bases remaining between them. This CDR3 is CASSLDLRGRAFF. The CDR3 nucleotides are TGTGCCAGCAGCTTAGATTTGAGAGGCCGGGCTTTCTTT.

Many counts were recorded for this clonotype. The chain recombines TRBV21-1 with TRBJ2-7; the DNA was not compared with TRBD1, the D call given in the table. TRBV21-1 is tagged as a pseudogene. The CDR3 sequence is 13 residues long. The CDR3 DNA sequence: TGTGCCAGGAGAAACAGGGAAGGAGACGAGCAGTACTTC. Translation gives CARRNREGDEQYF.

This clonotype was observed at least ten times. The V and J genes are TRBV12-3 or TRBV12-4 and TRBJ1-2; 9 positions match TRBD1. The CDR3 runs 15 residues. V was pared by 4 bases and J by 7 bases, with 10 bases of the junction left unmatched. The CDR3 region is CASSSRDRGGPGYTF. The CDR3 nucleotides are TGTGCCAGCAGTTCCCGCGACAGGGGGGGACCTGGCTACACCTTC.

This clonotype occurred many times. V usage is TRBV5-1 and J usage is TRBJ2-3; D unresolved. CDR1 and CDR2 (germline): SGHRS, YFSETQ. CDR3 length: 15 residues. Trimming cost V 0 bases and J 0 bases, with 8 bases left between them. The CDR3 nucleotides are TGCGCCAGCAGCTTGGAAGGGCGTAGCACAGATACGCAGTATTTT. Translating gives CASSLEGRSTDTQYF. Full variable domain (remainder filled in from reference TRBV5-1 and TRBJ2-3): KAGVTQTPRYLIKTRGQQVTLSCSPISGHRSVSWYQQTPGQGLQFLFEYFSETQRNKGNFPGRFSGRQFSNSRSEMNVSTLELGDSALYLCASSLEGRSTDTQYFGPGTRLTVL.

This clonotype was detected ten times or more. This chain uses TRBV12-3 or TRBV12-4 with TRBJ2-1; 16 bases agree with TRBD2. The V and J ends lost 6 bases and 0 bases, in that order; junction bases with no gene match: 11. The CDR3 totals 20 residues. The CDR3 nucleotides are TGTGCCAGCAGCGCAAGCGCGGGACTAGCGGGAGGGCCCTCCTACAATGAGCAGTTCTTC. Translation gives CASSASAGLAGGPSYNEQFF.

This clonotype was seen many times. The rearrangement joins TRBV12-3 or TRBV12-4 to TRBJ2-7, with D perhaps matching TRBD1 or TRBD2 (5 bases each). The CDR3 runs 17 residues. With 5 bases removed from V and 0 bases from J, the gap between germline ends came to 20 bases. The CDR3 loop reads CASSHRTGTYASYEQYF. DNA of the CDR3: TGTGCCAGCAGTCACCGAACCGGGACCTACGCCTCCTACGAGCAGTACTTC.

The J gene is TRBJ2-1, the V gene TRBV28, with D uncertain. V was cut by 4 bases and J by 8 bases, with 24 bases left in between. The CDR3 runs to 17 residues. Germline V gives CDR1 MDHEN, CDR2 SYDVKM. The CDR3 reads CASSSPGWTQGIHEQFF. The CDR3 coding sequence is TGTGCCAGCAGTTCCCCGGGTTGGACCCAAGGAATCCATGAGCAGTTCTTC. The whole variable domain, remainder taken from reference TRBV28 and TRBJ2-1, is DVKVTQSSRYLVKRTGEKVFLECVQDMDHENMFWYRQDPGLGLRLIYFSYDVKMKEKGDIPEGYSVSREKKERFSLILESASTNQTSMYLCASSSPGWTQGIHEQFFGPGTRLTVL.

The genes are TRBV29-1 and TRBJ2-7; 10 bases are shared with TRBD2. CDR3 length: 14 residues. Germline-derived CDR1 and CDR2 are SQVTM and ANQGSEA. Trimming removed 4 bases from V and 4 bases from J; junction bases left unmatched: 7. CDR3 nucleotides: TGCAGCGTTGTCAGCGGGACTAGCGAGTACGAGCAGTACTTC. Its protein is CSVVSGTSEYEQYF.

This clonotype was counted ten times or more. V and J are TRBV15 and TRBJ2-2; 7 bases fit TRBD1. Germline V gene lookup returns CDR1 LNHNV and CDR2 YYDKDF (reference sequence). The CDR3 sequence is 14 residues long. Unmatched junction bases numbered 7, after V lost 8 bases and J lost 4 bases. Here the CDR3 DNA reads TGTGCCACCTCTGAGGGGGCGGGCACCGGGGAGCTGTTTTTT. It is translated as CATSEGAGTGELFF.

The chain joins TRBV7-2 to TRBJ1-6; unclear D gene. The CDR3 covers 16 residues. Germline V gene sequence: CDR1 SGHTA, CDR2 FQGNSA. The V and J ends lost 2 bases and 7 bases respectively, with 15 bases between them. The CDR3 nucleotides read TGTGCCAGCAGCTTACGACGGGTAGGAACCAATTCACCCCTCCACTTT. It translates to CASSLRRVGTNSPLHF.

This clonotype was detected ten times or more. This chain uses TRBV2 with TRBJ2-1; 9 nucleotides agree with TRBD2. Germline values: CDR1 SNHLY, CDR2 FYNNEI. V dropped 10 bases and J dropped 4; count of bases not matched to a gene: 8. This CDR3 has 14 amino acids. CDR3 sequence: CAIRGRAPYNEQFF. The CDR3 DNA follows: TGTGCCATCCGCGGGAGGGCCCCATACAATGAGCAGTTCTTC.

V gene TRBV7-6 combines with J gene TRBJ2-1, with unresolved D. The V gene's germline CDR1 is SGHVS and CDR2 FNYEAQ. V lost 5 bases and J 3 bases, leaving 8 bases between the germline ends. The CDR3 has 13 amino acids. For the CDR3, the DNA is TGTGCCAGCAGCCCCCATAACTACAATGAGCAGTTCTTC. It is translated as CASSPHNYNEQFF.

This clonotype was seen ten or more times. This rearrangement joins TRBV10-3 to TRBJ2-3; D tentatively reads TRBD1 or TRBD2 (5 bases each). V lost 0 bases, J lost 3 bases, and 13 bases lay in between. The CDR3 totals 16 residues. Germline V gene lookup returns CDR1 ENHRY and CDR2 SYGVKD. CDR3 region: CAISESGDPRTDTQYF. In nucleotides, the CDR3 is TGTGCCATCAGTGAGTCGGGGGATCCAAGGACAGATACGCAGTATTTT.